The 22 T cell receptor beta chains below come from one sample, sequenced in a study of shared clonotypes between healthy human individuals. The table came from immunoSEQ multiplex PCR; TCRdb's copy has only in-frame clones and leaves some out. The data contain millions of clones, around 95% of them singletons. Sequencing used naive CD4+ T cells sorted from blood. Specified subset: CD45RA+ positively selected. The receptors were gathered from a man younger than 35 in good health.

The chain has TRBV9 and TRBJ2-7, with D perhaps matching TRBD1 or TRBD2 (5 bases each). CDR1 SGDLS and CDR2 YYNGEE come from the germline V gene. The length of the CDR3 is 15 residues. V gave up 3 bases and J gave up 2 bases, with 15 bases separating them. The CDR3 DNA follows: TGTGCCAGCAGCGGAGCAGCCGGGGCTGCCTACGAGCAGTACTTC. Protein product: CASSGAAGAAYEQYF.

About this clone: This specimen includes other DNA sequences encoding the same CDR3. The chain employs TRBV18 and TRBJ2-1; D unclear. V lost 3 bases to trimming and J lost 5 bases, with 8 bases between them. The CDR3 totals 13 residues. Germline V CDR1 and CDR2: KGHSH, LQKENI. This chain's CDR3 is CASSPDLDNEQFF. Here the CDR3 DNA reads TGTGCCAGCTCACCGGACCTTGACAATGAGCAGTTCTTC. The full variable domain, completed using reference TRBV18 and TRBJ2-1, is NAGVMQNPRHLVRRRGQEARLRCSPMKGHSHVYWYRQLPEEGLKFMVYLQKENIIDESGMPKERFSAEFPKEGPSILRIQQVVRGDSAAYFCASSPDLDNEQFFGPGTRLTVL.

The chain links TRBV30 to TRBJ1-2; 7 nucleotides agree with TRBD1. Per germline, CDR1 GTSNPN and CDR2 SVGIG (reference sequence). This CDR3 comprises 15 residues. V lost 0 bases and J lost 8; bases outside the gene matches: 12. The CDR3 spells CAWSVEMVTGKGYTF. CDR3 DNA: TGTGCCTGGAGTGTAGAGATGGTGACAGGGAAGGGCTACACCTTC.

In nucleotides, the CDR3 is TGCGCCAGCATCACACAGGCCTCCTACGAGCAGTACTTC. As protein: CASITQASYEQYF. The genes are TRBV23-1 and TRBJ2-7; D possibly corresponds to TRBD1 (5 bases). TRBV23-1 is marked as an open reading frame, function uncertain. The CDR3 is made up of 13 amino acids. V was trimmed by 7 bases and J by 0 bases, leaving 10 bases between them.

This chain connects TRBV5-1 to TRBJ2-7; 9 bases align to TRBD1. V lost 1 base, J lost 3 bases, and 5 bases stayed unmatched. The CDR3 consists of 15 residues. Germline values: CDR1 SGHRS, CDR2 YFSETQ. CDR3: CASSLTGTGFYEQYF. CDR3 sequence (DNA): TGCGCCAGCAGCTTGACCGGGACAGGGTTCTACGAGCAGTACTTC.

The chain links TRBV30 to TRBJ1-5; 8 bases are a match to TRBD1. CDR1 is GTSNPN, CDR2 SVGIG, per germline (reference sequence). The CDR3 is made up of 16 amino acids. V gave up 2 bases and J gave up 2 bases; unmatched junction bases: 8. CDR3 in DNA: TGTGCCTGGAGTCTTTCGGACAGGGCGGGCAATCAGCCCCAGCATTTT. Protein sequence: CAWSLSDRAGNQPQHF.

The chain has TRBV15 and TRBJ2-6, with TRBD1 as a possible D gene (6 bases). This CDR3 comprises 15 residues. V was trimmed by 9 bases and J by 0 bases, leaving 12 bases between them. Looked up from germline, CDR1 is LNHNV and CDR2 is YYDKDF (reference sequence). Written as DNA, the CDR3 is TGTGCCACTTCCAGGGACATCTCTGGGGCCAACGTCCTGACTTTC. Encoded protein: CATSRDISGANVLTF.

The chain carries TRBV7-9 and TRBJ2-5; TRBD2 matches at 8 bases. The CDR3 length is 16 residues. Germline V gene data show CDR1 as SEHNR and CDR2 as FQNEAQ (reference sequence). The junction had 11 bases not matched to a gene; V was cut back by 3 bases and J by 5 bases. The CDR3 nucleotides are TGTGCCAGCAGCTTCCCTAGCGGGTTCCTTGGGGAGACCCAGTACTTC. It specifies CASSFPSGFLGETQYF.

J is TRBJ2-3 and V is TRBV9, with 7 bases lining up with TRBD2. J was trimmed by 2 bases and V by 3 bases; bases with no gene match: 3. The germline gives CDR1 SGDLS, CDR2 YYNGEE. The CDR3 spans 14 residues. The CDR3 spells CASSGRGSTDTQYF. The CDR3 bases are TGTGCCAGCAGCGGGCGGGGGTCCACAGATACGCAGTATTTT.

The chain uses TRBV7-8 and TRBJ2-1; D may be TRBD2 (5 bases). V lost 2 bases to trimming and J lost 7 bases, with 15 bases between them. CDR3 length: 15 residues. Germline assignment: CDR1 SGHVS and CDR2 FQNEAQ. The CDR3 DNA sequence: TGTGCCAGCAGCTTAAGGTGGGAGAATCGGAATGAGCAGTTCTTC. It encodes CASSLRWENRNEQFF.

This clone has a single count. The genes are TRBV6-1 and TRBJ2-1; D tentatively reads TRBD1 or TRBD2 (5 bases each). The CDR3 is 12 amino acids. V was pared by 3 bases and J by 8 bases, with 8 bases between. The germline gives CDR1 MNHNS, CDR2 SASEGT. DNA for the CDR3: TGTGCCAGCAGTGACGAGGGGTATGAGCAGTTCTTC. It encodes CASSDEGYEQFF.

The chain uses TRBV6-5 and TRBJ2-1; D possibly corresponds to TRBD1 (5 bases). CDR1 is MNHEY and CDR2 is SVGAGI in the germline V gene. This CDR3 contains 16 residues. Trimming shortened V by 0 bases and J by 3 bases, and 12 bases separated the two germline ends. The chain's CDR3 is CASSYSGVNFYNEQFF. CDR3 coding DNA: TGTGCCAGCAGTTACTCAGGGGTTAACTTCTACAATGAGCAGTTCTTC.

The chain joins TRBV18 to TRBJ1-2; D gene uncertain. Trimming stripped 0 bases from V and 4 bases from J, with 18 bases between. The CDR3 spans 17 residues. Germline V lookup: CDR1 KGHSH, CDR2 LQKENI. CDR3 in amino acids: CASSPPGNTAPSYGYTF. The CDR3, as DNA: TGTGCCAGCTCACCACCGGGGAATACAGCGCCTTCCTATGGCTACACCTTC. The full variable domain, with the rest looked up from reference TRBV18 and TRBJ1-2, is NAGVMQNPRHLVRRRGQEARLRCSPMKGHSHVYWYRQLPEEGLKFMVYLQKENIIDESGMPKERFSAEFPKEGPSILRIQQVVRGDSAAYFCASSPPGNTAPSYGYTFGSGTRLTVV.

The chain's CDR3 is CASSFRTGGGETQYF. DNA for the CDR3: TGCGCCAGCAGCTTCCGGACAGGGGGCGGAGAGACCCAGTACTTC. V is TRBV5-1 and J is TRBJ2-5, with 11 bases identical to TRBD1. This CDR3 contains 15 residues. Losses at the gene ends were 2 bases for V and 4 bases for J; bases not matched to a gene: 4. CDR1 and CDR2 from the germline V gene are SGHRS and YFSETQ.

This chain joins TRBV5-1 and TRBJ2-1, with TRBD2 matching over 9 bases. The CDR3 totals 15 residues. V gave up 2 bases and J gave up 9 bases; unmatched junction bases: 9. Germline V lookup: CDR1 SGHRS, CDR2 YFSETQ. The CDR3 reads CASSFMAGGQSEQFF. Written as DNA, the CDR3 is TGCGCCAGCAGCTTCATGGCGGGGGGGCAAAGTGAGCAGTTCTTC.

V and J are TRBV5-1 and TRBJ2-7, with 7 positions matching TRBD2. CDR3 length: 11 residues. Per germline, CDR1 SGHRS and CDR2 YFSETQ. Germline trimming cut 7 bases from V and 5 bases from J; bases unmatched to any gene: 3. The DNA of the CDR3 is TGCGCCAGCCGCCGGGGGGACGAGCAGTACTTC. This translates into CASRRGDEQYF.

This clone appeared a single time. The chain links TRBV10-1 to TRBJ2-7; D is uncertain. The CDR3 is made up of 13 amino acids. CDR1 WNHNN and CDR2 SYGVQD come from the germline V gene (reference sequence). V gave up 6 bases and J gave up 2 bases, with 11 bases separating them. In DNA, the CDR3 is TGCGCCAGCAGCCAGACTGGGGCCTACGAGCAGTACTTC. Translating it yields CASSQTGAYEQYF.

The J gene is TRBJ2-7, the V gene TRBV4-1, with D perhaps TRBD2 (5 bases). The CDR3 has 15 amino acids. Looked up from germline, CDR1 is MGHRA and CDR2 is YSYEKL. The V gene lost 0 bases and the J gene lost 2 bases, with 11 bases spanning the gap. CDR3 residues: CASSQDQGLTYEQYF. The DNA of the CDR3 is TGCGCCAGCAGCCAAGATCAAGGACTGACCTACGAGCAGTACTTC.

V is TRBV30 and J is TRBJ2-7; D may be TRBD2 (5 bases). CDR1 is GTSNPN, CDR2 SVGIG, per germline (reference sequence). CDR3 length: 14 residues. Trimming removed 0 bases from V and 6 bases from J, with 15 bases in between. CDR3 coding DNA: TGTGCCTGGAGTGTAGCCCAGCGGAGCGTCGAGCAGTACTTC. Protein: CAWSVAQRSVEQYF.

The chain joins TRBV7-9 to TRBJ1-5; TRBD1 aligns across 10 bases. This CDR3 is built from 15 residues. V lost 5 bases to trimming and J lost 1 base; unmatched junction nucleotides: 2. CDR1 is SEHNR, CDR2 FQNEAQ, per germline (reference sequence). CDR3 region: CASSPDRGSNQPQHF. The CDR3, as DNA: TGTGCCAGCAGCCCGGACAGGGGGAGCAATCAGCCCCAGCATTTT.

The chain links TRBV30 to TRBJ2-3; D possibly corresponds to TRBD2 (5 bases). The CDR3 loop spans 15 amino acids. V was pared by 3 bases and J by 3 bases, with 16 bases between. CDR1 GTSNPN and CDR2 SVGIG come from the germline V gene (reference sequence). DNA of the CDR3: TGTGCCTGGAGCCGGGCATTGGGAGTGACAGATACGCAGTATTTT. Protein product: CAWSRALGVTDTQYF.

V gene TRBV7-2 combines with J gene TRBJ2-7; no definite D call. The CDR3 runs to 13 residues. Germline values: CDR1 SGHTA, CDR2 FQGNSA. V was trimmed by 1 base and J by 7 bases, leaving 11 bases between them. The CDR3 is CASSLVGLGEQYF. The CDR3 DNA sequence: TGTGCCAGCAGCTTAGTCGGGCTAGGAGAGCAGTACTTC.